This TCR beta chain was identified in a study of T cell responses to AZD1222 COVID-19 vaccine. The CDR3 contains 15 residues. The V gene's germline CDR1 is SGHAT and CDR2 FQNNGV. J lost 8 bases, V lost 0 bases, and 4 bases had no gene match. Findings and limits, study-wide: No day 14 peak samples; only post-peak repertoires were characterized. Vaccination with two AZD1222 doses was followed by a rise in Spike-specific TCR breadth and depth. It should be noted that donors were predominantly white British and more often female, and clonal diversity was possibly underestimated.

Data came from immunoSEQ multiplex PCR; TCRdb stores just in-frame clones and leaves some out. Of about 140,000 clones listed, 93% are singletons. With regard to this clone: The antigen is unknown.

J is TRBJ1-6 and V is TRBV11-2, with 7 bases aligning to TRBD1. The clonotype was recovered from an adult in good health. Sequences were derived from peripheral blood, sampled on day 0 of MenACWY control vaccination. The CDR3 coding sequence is TGTGCCAGCAGCTTAGAGGCAGGGGGAGATTCACCCCTCCACTTT. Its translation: CASSLEAGGDSPLHF.